Described below is a single TCR beta chain sequence and its context. A read error may produce the germline difference seen at one junction end. The CDR3 loop spans 14 amino acids. The germline gives CDR1 SGHVS, CDR2 FNYEAQ. The source of the sample is a study of T cell responses to AZD1222 COVID-19 vaccine. Assay: immunoSEQ multiplex PCR; the TCRdb copy retains only in-frame clones and omits some. In the table there are about 190,000 clones, over 80% of which are singletons. The sequence derives from an adult in good health. The rearrangement uses TRBV7-6 and TRBJ1-5, with unresolved D. This sample comprised peripheral blood, obtained on day 0 of MenACWY control vaccination. CDR3 DNA: TGTGCCAGCAGCCCAACGGGGAGCAAGCAGCCCCAGCATTTT. Amino acid sequence: CASSPTGSKQPQHF.